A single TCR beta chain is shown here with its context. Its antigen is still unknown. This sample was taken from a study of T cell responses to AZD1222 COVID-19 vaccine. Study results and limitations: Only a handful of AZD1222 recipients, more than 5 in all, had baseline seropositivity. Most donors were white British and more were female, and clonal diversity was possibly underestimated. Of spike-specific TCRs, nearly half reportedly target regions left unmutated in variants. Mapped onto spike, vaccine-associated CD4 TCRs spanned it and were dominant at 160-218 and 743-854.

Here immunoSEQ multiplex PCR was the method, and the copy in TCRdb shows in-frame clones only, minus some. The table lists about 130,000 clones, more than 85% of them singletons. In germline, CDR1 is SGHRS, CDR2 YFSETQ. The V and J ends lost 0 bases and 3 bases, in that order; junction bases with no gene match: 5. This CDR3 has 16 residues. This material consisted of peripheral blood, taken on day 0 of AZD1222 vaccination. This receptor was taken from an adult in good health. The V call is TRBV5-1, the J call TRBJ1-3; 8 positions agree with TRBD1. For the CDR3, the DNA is TGCGCCAGCAGCTTGGTCGCAGGGGGCTTTGGAAACACCATATATTTT. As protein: CASSLVAGGFGNTIYF. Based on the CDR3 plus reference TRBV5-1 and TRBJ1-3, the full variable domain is KAGVTQTPRYLIKTRGQQVTLSCSPISGHRSVSWYQQTPGQGLQFLFEYFSETQRNKGNFPGRFSGRQFSNSRSEMNVSTLELGDSALYLCASSLVAGGFGNTIYFGEGSWLTVV.